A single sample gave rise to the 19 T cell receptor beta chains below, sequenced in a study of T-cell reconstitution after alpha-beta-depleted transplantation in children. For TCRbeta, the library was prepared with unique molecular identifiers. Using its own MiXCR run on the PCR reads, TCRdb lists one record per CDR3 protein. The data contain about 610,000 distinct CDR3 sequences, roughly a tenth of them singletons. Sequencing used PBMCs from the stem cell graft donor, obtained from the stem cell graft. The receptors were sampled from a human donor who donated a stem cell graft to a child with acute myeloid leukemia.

The DNA for the CDR3 is TGCGCCAGCAGCTTGGCCCTAGCCTACGAGCAGTACTTC. This codes for CASSLALAYEQYF. This chain joins TRBV5-1 and TRBJ2-7; no definite D call. CDR3 length equals 13 residues. Per the germline V gene, CDR1 is SGHRS and CDR2 is YFSETQ. V was shortened by 0 bases and J by 2 bases, with 6 bases between the two germline ends.

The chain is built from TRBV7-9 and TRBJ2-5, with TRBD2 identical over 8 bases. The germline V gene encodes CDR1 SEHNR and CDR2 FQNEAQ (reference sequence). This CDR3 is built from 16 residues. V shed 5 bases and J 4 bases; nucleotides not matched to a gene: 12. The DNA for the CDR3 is TGTGCCAGCAGCCCCCGTTTTAGCGGGATGCGAGAGACCCAGTACTTC. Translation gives CASSPRFSGMRETQYF.

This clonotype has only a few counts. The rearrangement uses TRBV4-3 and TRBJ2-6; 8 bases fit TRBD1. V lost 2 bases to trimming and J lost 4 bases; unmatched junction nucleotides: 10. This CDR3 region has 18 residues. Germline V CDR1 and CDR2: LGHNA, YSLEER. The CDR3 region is CASSQFSPGGIGANVLTF. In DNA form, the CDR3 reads TGCGCCAGCAGCCAATTCTCTCCAGGGGGCATCGGGGCCAACGTCCTGACTTTC.

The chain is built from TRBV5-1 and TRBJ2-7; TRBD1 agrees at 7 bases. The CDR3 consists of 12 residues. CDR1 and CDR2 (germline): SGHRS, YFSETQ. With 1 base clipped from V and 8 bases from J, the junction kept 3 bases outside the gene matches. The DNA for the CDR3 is TGCGCCAGCAGCTTGACAGGGGAGAAGCAGTACTTC. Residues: CASSLTGEKQYF.

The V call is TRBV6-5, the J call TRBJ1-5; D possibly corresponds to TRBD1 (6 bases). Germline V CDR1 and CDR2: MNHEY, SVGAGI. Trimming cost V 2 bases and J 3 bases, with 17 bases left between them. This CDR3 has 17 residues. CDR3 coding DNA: TGTGCCAGCAGTTACAGCAGAATGGGGGCAACCAATCAGCCCCAGCATTTT. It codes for CASSYSRMGATNQPQHF.

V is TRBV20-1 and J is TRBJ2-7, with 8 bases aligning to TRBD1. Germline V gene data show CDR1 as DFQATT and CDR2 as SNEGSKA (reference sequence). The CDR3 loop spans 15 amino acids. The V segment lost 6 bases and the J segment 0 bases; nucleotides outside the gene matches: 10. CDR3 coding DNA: TGCAGTGCCCGGGACGAGACAGGGGCCTCCTACGAGCAGTACTTC. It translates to CSARDETGASYEQYF.

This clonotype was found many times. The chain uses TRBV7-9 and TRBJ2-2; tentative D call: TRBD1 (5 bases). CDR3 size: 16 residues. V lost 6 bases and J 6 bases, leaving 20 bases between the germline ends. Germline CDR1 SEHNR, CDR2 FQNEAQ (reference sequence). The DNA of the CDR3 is TGTGCCAGCAGTACCAGGGTCACGGGTAAACCCGGGGAGCTGTTTTTT. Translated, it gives CASSTRVTGKPGELFF.

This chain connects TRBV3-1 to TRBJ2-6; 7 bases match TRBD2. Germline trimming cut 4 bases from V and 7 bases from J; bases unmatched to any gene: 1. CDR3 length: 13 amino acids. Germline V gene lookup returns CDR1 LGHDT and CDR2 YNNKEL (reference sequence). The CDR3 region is CASSRTRANVLTF. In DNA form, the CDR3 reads TGTGCCAGCAGCCGGACTAGAGCCAACGTCCTGACTTTC.

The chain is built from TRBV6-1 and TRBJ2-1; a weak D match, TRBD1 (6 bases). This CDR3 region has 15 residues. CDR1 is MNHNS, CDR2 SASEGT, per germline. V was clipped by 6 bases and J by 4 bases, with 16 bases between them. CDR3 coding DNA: TGTGCCAGCAGACCAGGGGATCAGGGGTACAATGAGCAGTTCTTC. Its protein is CASRPGDQGYNEQFF.

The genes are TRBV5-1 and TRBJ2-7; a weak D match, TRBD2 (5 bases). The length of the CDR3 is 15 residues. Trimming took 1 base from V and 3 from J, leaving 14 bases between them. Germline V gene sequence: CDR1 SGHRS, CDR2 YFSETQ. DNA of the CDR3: TGCGCCAGCAGCTTGTCCGTGGGAGAATACTACGAGCAGTACTTC. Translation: CASSLSVGEYYEQYF.

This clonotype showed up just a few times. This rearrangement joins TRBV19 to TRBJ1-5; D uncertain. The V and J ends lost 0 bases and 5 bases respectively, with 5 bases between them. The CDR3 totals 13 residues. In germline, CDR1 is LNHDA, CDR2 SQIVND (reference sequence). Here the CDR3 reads CASSIDPDQPQHF. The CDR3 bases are TGTGCCAGTAGTATAGATCCGGATCAGCCCCAGCATTTT. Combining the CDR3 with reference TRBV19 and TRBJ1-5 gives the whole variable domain DGGITQSPKYLFRKEGQNVTLSCEQNLNHDAMYWYRQDPGQGLRLIYYSQIVNDFQKGDIAEGYSVSREKKESFPLTVTSAQKNPTAFYLCASSIDPDQPQHFGDGTRLSIL.

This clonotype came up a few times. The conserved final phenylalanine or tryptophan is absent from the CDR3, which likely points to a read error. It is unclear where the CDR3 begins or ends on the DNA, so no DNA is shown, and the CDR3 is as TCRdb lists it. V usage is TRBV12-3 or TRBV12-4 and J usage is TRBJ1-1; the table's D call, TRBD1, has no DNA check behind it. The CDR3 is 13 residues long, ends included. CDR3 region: CASSFIPRQGAMI.

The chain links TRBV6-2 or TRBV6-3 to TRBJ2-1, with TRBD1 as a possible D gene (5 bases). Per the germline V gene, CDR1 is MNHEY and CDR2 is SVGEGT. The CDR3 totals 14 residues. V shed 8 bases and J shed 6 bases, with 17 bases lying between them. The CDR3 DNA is TGTGCCAGCCAGGGCACGGTTGGCCTCAATGAGCAGTTCTTC. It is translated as CASQGTVGLNEQFF.

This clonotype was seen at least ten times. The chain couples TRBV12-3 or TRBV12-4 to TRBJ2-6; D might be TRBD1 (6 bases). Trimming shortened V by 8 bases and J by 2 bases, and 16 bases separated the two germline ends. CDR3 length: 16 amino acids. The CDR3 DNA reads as TGTGCCAGCGCTCCTGGGGGCAGGGCTGGGGCCAACGTCCTGACTTTC. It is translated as CASAPGGRAGANVLTF.

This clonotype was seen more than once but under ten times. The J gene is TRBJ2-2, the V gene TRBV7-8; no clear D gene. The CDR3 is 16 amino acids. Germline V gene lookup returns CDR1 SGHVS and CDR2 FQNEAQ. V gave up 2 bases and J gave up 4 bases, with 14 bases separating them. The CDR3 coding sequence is TGTGCCAGCAGCTTATATGTGGGATCGGGCACCGGGGAGCTGTTTTTT. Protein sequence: CASSLYVGSGTGELFF.

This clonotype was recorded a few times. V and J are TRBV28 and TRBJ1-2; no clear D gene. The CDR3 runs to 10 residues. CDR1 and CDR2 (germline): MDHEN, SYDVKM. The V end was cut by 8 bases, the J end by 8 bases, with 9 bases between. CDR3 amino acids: CASFSEGYTF. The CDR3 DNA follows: TGTGCCAGCTTTTCCGAAGGCTACACCTTC.

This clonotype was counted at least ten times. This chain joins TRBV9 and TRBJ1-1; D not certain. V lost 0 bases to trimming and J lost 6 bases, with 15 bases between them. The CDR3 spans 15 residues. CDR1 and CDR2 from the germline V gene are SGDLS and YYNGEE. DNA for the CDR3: TGTGCCAGCAGCGTAGACGCCAGGCCGCTTGCTGAAGCTTTCTTT. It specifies CASSVDARPLAEAFF.

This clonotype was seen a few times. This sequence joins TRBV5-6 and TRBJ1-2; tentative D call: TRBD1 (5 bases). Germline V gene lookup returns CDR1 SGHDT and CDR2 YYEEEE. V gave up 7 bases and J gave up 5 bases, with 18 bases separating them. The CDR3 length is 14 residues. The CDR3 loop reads CASFVRGLIYGYTF. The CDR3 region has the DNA TGTGCCAGCTTTGTCCGGGGCCTAATATATGGCTACACCTTC.

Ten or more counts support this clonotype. The CDR3 region is CSASYQYLNTEAFF. The CDR3, as DNA: TGCAGTGCTAGTTATCAGTATTTGAACACTGAAGCTTTCTTT. The chain is built from TRBV20-1 and TRBJ1-1; D is unresolved. This CDR3 is built from 14 residues. Trimming cost V 3 bases and J 0 bases, with 11 bases left between them. CDR1 DFQATT and CDR2 SNEGSKA come from the germline V gene (reference sequence).